This TCR beta chain appears in the sequencing data of a study of T-cell reconstitution after alpha-beta-depleted transplantation in children. This CDR3 is built from 14 residues. The V end was cut by 5 bases, the J end by 0 bases, with 12 bases between. Looked up from germline, CDR1 is SQVTM and CDR2 is ANQGSEA. Study conclusions and caveats: Most T-cell counts and diversity one year after the transplant came from T cells that were newly produced.

Molecular barcoding with unique molecular identifiers was used for the TCRbeta library. TCRdb reprocessed the PCR reads with MiXCR, giving one entry per CDR3 protein. The sample has under 300,000 distinct CDR3 sequences; around 10% are singletons. This clonotype was recorded many times. Its cognate antigen is unknown. The chain uses TRBV29-1 and TRBJ2-3, with D possibly matching TRBD2 (5 bases). The specimen comprised peripheral blood, sampled 180 days after TCRalphabeta/CD19-depleted stem cell transplant. The source of this sequence is a male patient under 10 years old who had a stem cell transplant for chronic granulomatous disease, so the T cells may come from the graft donor. CDR3 DNA: TGCAGCGTTTCCCCTCGACTAAGCACAGATACGCAGTATTTT. Translated: CSVSPRLSTDTQYF.